This paragraph reports one T cell receptor beta chain. Its cognate antigen is unknown. The record originates from a study of siplizumab effects on memory and regulatory T cells. Trimming took off 4 bases at V and 5 bases at J, with 14 bases between the two ends. The germline CDR1 and CDR2 sequences are ENHRY and SYGVKD. This CDR3 has 14 residues. Sequencing used immunoSEQ multiplex PCR; TCRdb keeps in-frame clones, though not all of them. The sample includes around 100,000 clones, more than 90% of them seen just once. The study's findings and limits: Siplizumab, the agent tested, significantly reduced alloreactive sequences traceable to unstimulated CD4+ memory cells. The apparent diversity of naive T cells exceeded that of memory cells, and naive T cells seemed to make a major contribution to the alloresponse. The authors mapped only a minor fraction of alloreactive clones to unstimulated subsets.

The sequencing input was CD4+ T cells sorted from blood. The chain couples TRBV10-3 to TRBJ1-1; TRBD1 might be the D (5 bases). This sequence was found in a human donor in good health. CDR3 sequence: CAISGMEGRTEAFF. The CDR3 DNA sequence: TGTGCCATCAGTGGTATGGAGGGGAGGACTGAAGCTTTCTTT.